This T cell receptor beta chain derives from a study of cytomegalovirus exposure and HLA in healthy donors. The data were produced by immunoSEQ multiplex PCR, yet TCRdb's version contains in-frame clones alone and is incomplete. This table holds 60,000 or so clones, around 94% found once. The donors were members of the validation cohort, which comprised more than 90 subjects and was separate from the first cohort of roughly 700 subjects. This CDR3 has 16 amino acids. V was trimmed by 5 bases and J by 7 bases, leaving 21 bases between them. CDR1 and CDR2 from the germline V gene are MDHEN and SYDVKM. The rearrangement uses TRBV28 and TRBJ2-4; possible D gene TRBD2, 5 bases. The clonotype was recovered from a man between 18 and 29 years old in good health and CMV-seronegative. Sequencing was carried out using PBMCs. This CDR3 reads CASSVSEGFGVNIQYF. CDR3 nucleotide sequence: TGTGCCAGCAGTGTCTCCGAGGGTTTTGGGGTGAACATTCAGTACTTC.